These T cell receptor beta chains were read from a single sample in a study of T-cell memory formation after mild COVID-19. A single record per CDR3 protein comes from TCRdb applying MiXCR to the 5' RACE reads. The sample yields 380,000 or so distinct CDR3 sequences, roughly 13% seen once. The specimen sequenced was PBMCs or a T cell subset sorted from them (not recorded which). All receptors derive from a man aged 18-30 years who had mild COVID-19 (a few samples of this study predate the infection). Cell type and time point are not known. Each CDR3 is given with its conserved first and last residue.

j_call v_call cdr3_aa
TRBJ2-7 TRBV6-6 CASSERMLSYEQYF
TRBJ1-2 TRBV12-3/TRBV12-4 CASSLGAGYTF
TRBJ2-5 TRBV24-1 CATSDAGQDVRETQYF
TRBJ2-1 TRBV6-1 CASMGTSGPLSYNEQFF
TRBJ2-1 TRBV5-1 CASSLDPGGYNEQFF
TRBJ2-5 TRBV4-1 CASSQGQLQETQYF
TRBJ2-3 TRBV7-3 CASIPFGLSPITQYF
TRBJ1-2 TRBV5-6 CASSLQSSNYGYTF
TRBJ1-1 TRBV7-9 CASSRDRAGAFF
TRBJ2-2 TRBV12-3/TRBV12-4 CASRETGTGGHGELFF
TRBJ1-3 TRBV20-1 CSATSGLGNTIYF
TRBJ1-2 TRBV13 CASSLRGGAPGGYTF
TRBJ1-2 TRBV9 CASSERVSASGYTF
TRBJ2-2 TRBV4-2 CASSQDGRAGEFTGELFF
TRBJ2-5 TRBV13 CASSPTGTTQETQYF
TRBJ2-1 TRBV5-1 CASSLAVLSYNEQFF
TRBJ2-2 TRBV6-2/TRBV6-3 CASSSGTRNTGELFF
TRBJ1-1 TRBV12-3/TRBV12-4 CASRVYHKGGTEDMNTEAFF
TRBJ1-5 TRBV28 CASSFVQTNNQPQHF
TRBJ2-1 TRBV10-3 CAIIRDRDHNEQFF
TRBJ2-5 TRBV28 CASTQGREETQYF
TRBJ2-3 TRBV6-1 CASSGDWSRQSDTQYF
TRBJ2-1 TRBV7-9 CASSPRAWKGVNEQFF
TRBJ2-1 TRBV28 CASSLLGTEQFF
TRBJ2-7 TRBV7-2 CASSLDSGGSSYEQYF
TRBJ1-1 TRBV7-9 CASSPTGKTEAFF
TRBJ2-1 TRBV28 CASSLRGAGYNEQFF
TRBJ2-3 TRBV24-1 CATSAPGGPDTQYF
TRBJ2-3 TRBV5-1 CASSLGATPTDTQYF
TRBJ2-1 TRBV7-2 CASSYGTPGRFF
TRBJ1-4 TRBV4-1 CASREDAARKLFF
TRBJ2-1 TRBV7-9 CASSPSSAGTGLYNEQFF
TRBJ1-2 TRBV7-2 CASSLFEGGGYTF
TRBJ2-5 TRBV7-2 CASTPVKGTQYF
TRBJ1-5 TRBV6-5 CASGQYSNQPQHF
TRBJ2-2 TRBV7-2 CASSDRQTDTGELFF
TRBJ1-2 TRBV7-9 CASSIPGYTNYGYTF
TRBJ2-3 TRBV7-9 CASSLAPGTGGARDTQYF
TRBJ2-5 TRBV29-1 CSVATGTGAQTQYF
TRBJ2-7 TRBV5-5 CASSLGTERREQYF
TRBJ2-4 TRBV20-1 CSARRTGAKNIQYF
TRBJ2-5 TRBV3-1 CASSQTVRETQYF
TRBJ2-7 TRBV15 CATSRNRGEQYF
TRBJ2-4 TRBV6-2/TRBV6-3 CASSDTLAKNIQYF
TRBJ2-1 TRBV5-1 CASSLGGGLLLNEQFF
TRBJ2-5 TRBV7-2 CASTPGGPGETQYF
TRBJ2-1 TRBV30 CASPGRSSYNEQFF
TRBJ2-2 TRBV6-5 CASSYDTWGTGELFF
TRBJ2-5 TRBV6-5 CASSPEDYPLYQETQYF
TRBJ2-3 TRBV29-1 CSVGTLISTDTQYF
TRBJ1-1 TRBV6-5 CASSYSIHGGTEAFF
TRBJ2-3 TRBV18 CASSPTLGDTQYF
TRBJ1-1 TRBV3-1 CASSQRGGDTEAFF
TRBJ2-3 TRBV4-1 CASSPVPPDTQYF
TRBJ2-7 TRBV7-9 CASSLMNEQYF
TRBJ2-7 TRBV29-1 CSVSQGPEQYF
TRBJ2-1 TRBV6-2/TRBV6-3 CAGKQGAGEQFF
TRBJ1-2 TRBV30 CAWSVLGGMGLSVYGYTF
TRBJ2-7 TRBV25-1 CASSEWGKNSYEQYF